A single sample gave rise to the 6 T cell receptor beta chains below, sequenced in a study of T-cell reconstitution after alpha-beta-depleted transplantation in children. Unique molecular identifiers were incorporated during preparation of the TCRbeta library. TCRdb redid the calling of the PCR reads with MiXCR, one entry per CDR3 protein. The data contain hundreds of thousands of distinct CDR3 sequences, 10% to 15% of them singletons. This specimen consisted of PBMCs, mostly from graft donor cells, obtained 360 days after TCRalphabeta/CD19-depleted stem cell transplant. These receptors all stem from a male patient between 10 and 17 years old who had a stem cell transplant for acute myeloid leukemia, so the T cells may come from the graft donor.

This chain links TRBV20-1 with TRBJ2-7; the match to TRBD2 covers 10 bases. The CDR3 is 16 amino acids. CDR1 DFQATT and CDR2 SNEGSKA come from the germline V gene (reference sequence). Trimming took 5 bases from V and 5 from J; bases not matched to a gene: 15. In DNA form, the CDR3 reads TGCAGTGCTCGACTAGCGGGTGAACCCTTTAGACACGAGCAGTACTTC. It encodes CSARLAGEPFRHEQYF.

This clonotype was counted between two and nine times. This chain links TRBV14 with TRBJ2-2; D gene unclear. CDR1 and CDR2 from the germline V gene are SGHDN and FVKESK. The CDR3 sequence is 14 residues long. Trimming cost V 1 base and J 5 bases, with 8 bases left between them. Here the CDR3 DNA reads TGTGCCAGCAGCCAAGTGATAGGGACCGGGGAGCTGTTTTTT. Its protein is CASSQVIGTGELFF.

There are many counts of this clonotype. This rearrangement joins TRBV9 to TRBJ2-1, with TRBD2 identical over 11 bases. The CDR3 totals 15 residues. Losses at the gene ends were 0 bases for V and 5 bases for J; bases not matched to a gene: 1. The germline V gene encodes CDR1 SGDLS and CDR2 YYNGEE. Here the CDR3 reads CASSVEGLADNEQFF. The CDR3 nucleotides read TGTGCCAGCAGCGTAGAGGGACTAGCGGACAATGAGCAGTTCTTC.

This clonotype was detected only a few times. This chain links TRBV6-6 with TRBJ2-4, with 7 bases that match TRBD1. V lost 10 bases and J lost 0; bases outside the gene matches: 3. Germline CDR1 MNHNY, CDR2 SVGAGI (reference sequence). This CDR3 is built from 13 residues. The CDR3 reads CATGQVAKNIQYF. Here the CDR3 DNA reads TGTGCCACTGGACAGGTAGCCAAAAACATTCAGTACTTC.

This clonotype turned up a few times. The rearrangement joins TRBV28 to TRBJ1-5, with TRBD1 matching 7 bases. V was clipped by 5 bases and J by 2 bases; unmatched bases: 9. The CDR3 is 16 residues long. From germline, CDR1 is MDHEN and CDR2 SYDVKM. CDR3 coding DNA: TGTGCCAGCAGTCCGCGACAGGGCCTGGGCAATCAGCCCCAGCATTTT. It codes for CASSPRQGLGNQPQHF. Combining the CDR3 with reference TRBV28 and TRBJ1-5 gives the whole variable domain DVKVTQSSRYLVKRTGEKVFLECVQDMDHENMFWYRQDPGLGLRLIYFSYDVKMKEKGDIPEGYSVSREKKERFSLILESASTNQTSMYLCASSPRQGLGNQPQHFGDGTRLSIL.

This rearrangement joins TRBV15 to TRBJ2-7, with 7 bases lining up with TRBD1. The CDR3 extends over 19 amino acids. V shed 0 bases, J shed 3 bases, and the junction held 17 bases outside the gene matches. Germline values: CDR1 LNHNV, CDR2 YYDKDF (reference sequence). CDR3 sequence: CATSRDLGQPALVGYEQYF. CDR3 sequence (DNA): TGTGCCACCAGCAGAGATCTGGGACAGCCAGCTTTAGTAGGCTACGAGCAGTACTTC.